This is a list of T cell receptor beta chains from one sample in a study of identical twins. TCRdb itself ran the 5' RACE reads through MiXCR, one entry per CDR3 protein. The sample consists of 450,000 or so distinct CDR3 sequences, 13% to 15% of them appearing once. These data were also reused for a study on yellow fever vaccine responses in identical twins.

The sequencing input was CD4+ T cells sorted from blood. All receptors derive from a woman under 30 in good health. The CDR3 runs from the conserved cysteine through the conserved F or W. D genes are given only for firm matches. The listing skips clone size in some rows; elsewhere it reads once, few, many or a size class.

v_call	j_call	cdr3_length	clone_size	d_call	cdr3_aa	cdr3_nt
TRBV6-5	TRBJ2-5	14	few	.	CASSYSLAKETQYF	TGTGCCAGCAGTTACTCGCTAGCGAAAGAGACCCAGTACTTC
TRBV12-3/TRBV12-4	TRBJ2-3	13	.	.	CASSERVADTQYF	TGTGCCAGCAGTGAACGGGTGGCAGATACGCAGTATTTT
TRBV20-1	TRBJ2-1	16	.	.	CSARALSANSYNEQFF	TGCAGTGCTAGGGCATTATCGGCGAACTCCTACAATGAGCAGTTCTTC
TRBV5-1	TRBJ2-1	16	few	TRBD2	CASSTGLAGGSSEQFF	TGCGCCAGCAGCACTGGACTAGCGGGAGGCAGCAGTGAGCAGTTCTTC
TRBV5-6	TRBJ2-7	16	few	.	CASSGWGSGAFDEQYF	TGTGCCAGCAGCGGTTGGGGCTCAGGGGCGTTTGACGAGCAGTACTTC
TRBV5-1	TRBJ1-6	14	few	.	CASSFGEANSPLHF	TGCGCCAGCAGCTTCGGGGAGGCTAATTCACCCCTCCACTTT
TRBV7-9	TRBJ2-3	15	.	.	CASTSLGADTDTQYF	TGTGCCAGCACCTCCTTGGGGGCCGACACAGATACGCAGTATTTT
TRBV29-1	TRBJ2-2	14	.	.	CSVEGWRNTGELFF	TGCAGCGTTGAAGGCTGGCGGAACACCGGGGAGCTGTTTTTT
TRBV6-2/TRBV6-3	TRBJ2-7	14	few	.	CASTSRGGSYEQYF	TGTGCCAGCACGTCCAGGGGGGGATCCTACGAGCAGTACTTC
TRBV7-6	TRBJ2-7	15	.	.	CASSFRDTGVYEQYF	TGTGCCAGCAGCTTCCGGGACACCGGTGTCTACGAGCAGTACTTC
TRBV28	TRBJ2-7	14	.	TRBD2	CASTRLAGVYEQYF	TGTGCCAGCACACGACTAGCGGGAGTCTACGAGCAGTACTTC
TRBV4-3	TRBJ2-1	14	.	.	CASSQGTVYNEQFF	TGCGCCAGCAGCCAAGGGACAGTCTACAATGAGCAGTTCTTC
TRBV20-1	TRBJ1-1	13	.	.	CSARNQGVPEAFF	TGCAGTGCTAGAAACCAGGGTGTGCCTGAAGCTTTCTTT
TRBV18	TRBJ1-1	13	.	.	CASSPNPGAEAFF	TGTGCCAGCTCACCTAACCCGGGGGCTGAAGCTTTCTTT
TRBV27	TRBJ1-6	15	.	TRBD1	CASSLVGQGFSPLHF	TGTGCCAGCAGTTTAGTTGGACAGGGGTTCTCACCCCTCCACTTT
TRBV2	TRBJ2-2	14	few	.	CASSAVSTTGELFF	TGTGCCAGCAGTGCGGTTTCGACCACCGGGGAGCTGTTTTTT
TRBV6-5	TRBJ2-1	14	.	.	CASSYGVSYNEQFF	TGTGCCAGCAGTTACGGGGTCAGCTACAATGAGCAGTTCTTC
TRBV2	TRBJ2-7	14	few	.	CASRATTIPYEQYF	TGTGCCAGCAGGGCTACTACGATCCCCTACGAGCAGTACTTC
TRBV4-1	TRBJ2-1	18	many	TRBD2	CASSQVPGLAGTRNEQFF	TGCGCCAGCAGCCAAGTCCCGGGACTAGCGGGGACAAGGAATGAGCAGTTCTTC
TRBV6-2/TRBV6-3	TRBJ2-1	15	.	TRBD2	CASSLISGYYNEQFF	TGTGCCAGCAGTCTGATTAGCGGGTACTACAATGAGCAGTTCTTC
TRBV5-1	TRBJ1-4	15	many	.	CASSLFGDVNEKLFF	TGCGCCAGCAGCTTGTTCGGGGACGTTAATGAAAAACTGTTTTTT
TRBV10-3	TRBJ2-7	14	.	.	CAIRKHGDQREQYF	TGTGCCATCAGGAAACACGGGGATCAACGAGAGCAGTACTTC
TRBV10-3	TRBJ2-3	18	few	TRBD2	CAISDPTGLAGGTDTQYF	TGTGCCATCAGTGACCCCACCGGACTAGCGGGGGGAACAGATACGCAGTATTTT
TRBV7-9	TRBJ1-5	14	.	.	CASSPQTGEQPQHF	TGTGCCAGCAGCCCCCAGACAGGAGAGCAGCCCCAGCATTTT
TRBV29-1	TRBJ2-7	16	.	TRBD1	CSVEGPQGANSYEQYF	TGCAGCGTTGAAGGGCCTCAGGGGGCCAATTCCTACGAGCAGTACTTC
TRBV23-1	TRBJ2-7	13	.	TRBD1	CASPGTGAYEQYF	TGCGCCAGTCCCGGGACAGGGGCCTACGAGCAGTACTTC
TRBV20-1	TRBJ2-5	13	.	TRBD1	CSAGTGGWETQYF	TGCAGTGCCGGGACAGGGGGTTGGGAGACCCAGTACTTC
TRBV15	TRBJ2-5	14	.	.	CATSRGNLEETQYF	TGTGCCACCAGCAGAGGGAATTTAGAAGAGACCCAGTACTTC
TRBV24-1	TRBJ2-5	17	.	TRBD2	CATSDAGLARLQETQYF	TGTGCCACCAGTGACGCGGGACTAGCGCGATTACAAGAGACCCAGTACTTC
TRBV10-3	TRBJ2-3	16	few	TRBD1	CAISERGTGFTDTQYF	TGTGCCATCAGTGAGAGGGGGACAGGGTTCACAGATACGCAGTATTTT
TRBV5-1	TRBJ2-7	14	few	.	CASSLMAETYEQYF	TGCGCCAGCAGCTTGATGGCGGAAACCTACGAGCAGTACTTC
TRBV12-3/TRBV12-4	TRBJ2-3	14	.	TRBD2	CASSFRSGILAQYF	TGTGCCAGCAGTTTCAGGAGCGGGATTTTGGCGCAGTATTTT
TRBV7-3	TRBJ1-1	15	.	.	CASSSGGGRFTEAFF	TGTGCCAGCAGCTCCGGGGGGGGCAGGTTCACTGAAGCTTTCTTT
TRBV10-2	TRBJ2-3	11	few	.	CASSGPYTQYF	TGCGCCAGCAGTGGGCCTTATACGCAGTATTTT
TRBV7-6	TRBJ2-1	16	.	TRBD2	CASSPLLAGVSDEQFF	TGTGCCAGCAGCCCACTACTAGCGGGAGTTTCAGATGAGCAGTTCTTC
TRBV29-1	TRBJ2-5	11	.	.	CSVEAQETQYF	TGCAGCGTTGAGGCCCAGGAGACCCAGTACTTC
TRBV3-1	TRBJ2-7	13	.	.	CASSSPVRREQYF	TGTGCCAGCAGCTCCCCCGTCCGTAGGGAGCAGTACTTC